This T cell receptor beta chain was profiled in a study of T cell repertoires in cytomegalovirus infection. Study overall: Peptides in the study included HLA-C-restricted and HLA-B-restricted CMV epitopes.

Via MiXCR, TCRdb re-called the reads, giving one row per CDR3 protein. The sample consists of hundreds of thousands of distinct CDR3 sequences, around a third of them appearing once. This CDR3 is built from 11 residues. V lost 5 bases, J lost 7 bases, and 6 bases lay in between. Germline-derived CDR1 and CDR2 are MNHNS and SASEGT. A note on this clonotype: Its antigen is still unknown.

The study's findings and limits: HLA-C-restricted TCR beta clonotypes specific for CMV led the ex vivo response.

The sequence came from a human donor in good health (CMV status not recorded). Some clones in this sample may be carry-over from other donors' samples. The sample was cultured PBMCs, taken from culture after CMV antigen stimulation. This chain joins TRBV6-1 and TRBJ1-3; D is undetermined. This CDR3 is CASSIENTIYF. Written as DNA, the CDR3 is TGTGCCAGCAGTATAGAGAACACCATATATTTT.